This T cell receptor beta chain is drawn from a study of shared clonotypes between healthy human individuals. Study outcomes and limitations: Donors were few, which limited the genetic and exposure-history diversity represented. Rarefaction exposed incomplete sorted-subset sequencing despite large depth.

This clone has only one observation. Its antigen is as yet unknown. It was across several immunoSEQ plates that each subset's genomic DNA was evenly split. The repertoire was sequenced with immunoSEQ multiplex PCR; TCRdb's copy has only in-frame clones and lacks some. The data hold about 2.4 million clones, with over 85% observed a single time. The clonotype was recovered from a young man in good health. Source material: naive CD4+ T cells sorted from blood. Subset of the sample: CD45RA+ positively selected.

The DNA for the CDR3 is TGTGCCAGCAGCTTACGAGGGTCAGGGGAAACAGATACGCAGTATTTT. Translation: CASSLRGSGETDTQYF. The rearrangement links TRBV11-2 to TRBJ2-3; D is perhaps TRBD1 (6 bases). The V and J ends lost 2 bases and 3 bases respectively, with 15 bases between them. CDR3 size: 16 residues. Germline CDR1 reads SGHAT; CDR2 reads FQNNGV.